The clone carrying this T cell receptor (beta chain) was recorded once. Antigen: not known. V lost 3 bases to trimming and J lost 2 bases; unmatched junction nucleotides: 12. The length of the CDR3 is 17 residues. Germline V CDR1 and CDR2: SGDLS, YYNGEE. These data originate in a study of cytomegalovirus exposure and HLA in healthy donors. PCR employed 60 Vbeta and 13 Jbeta primers. Profiled with immunoSEQ multiplex PCR; TCRdb holds only in-frame clones, not every one. The sample records 100,000 to 150,000 clones, 81% being singletons. Study conclusions and caveats: HLA alleles were associated with 15,000 to 20,000 TCR beta sequences in a later analysis at 0.05 false discovery rate. Trimming of TCR beta V- and J-genes showed a link, identified in a later analysis, to a missense DCLRE1C variant.

Everyone who donated was a healthy bone marrow donor. The chain joins TRBV9 to TRBJ2-7; 9 nucleotides match TRBD1. The sequenced material came from PBMCs. The TCR comes from a man aged 18 to 35 in good health and CMV-seropositive. The CDR3 nucleotides are TGTGCCAGCAGCGCAACCGGGACAGGGTTCGAGGCCTACGAGCAGTACTTC. Protein product: CASSATGTGFEAYEQYF.